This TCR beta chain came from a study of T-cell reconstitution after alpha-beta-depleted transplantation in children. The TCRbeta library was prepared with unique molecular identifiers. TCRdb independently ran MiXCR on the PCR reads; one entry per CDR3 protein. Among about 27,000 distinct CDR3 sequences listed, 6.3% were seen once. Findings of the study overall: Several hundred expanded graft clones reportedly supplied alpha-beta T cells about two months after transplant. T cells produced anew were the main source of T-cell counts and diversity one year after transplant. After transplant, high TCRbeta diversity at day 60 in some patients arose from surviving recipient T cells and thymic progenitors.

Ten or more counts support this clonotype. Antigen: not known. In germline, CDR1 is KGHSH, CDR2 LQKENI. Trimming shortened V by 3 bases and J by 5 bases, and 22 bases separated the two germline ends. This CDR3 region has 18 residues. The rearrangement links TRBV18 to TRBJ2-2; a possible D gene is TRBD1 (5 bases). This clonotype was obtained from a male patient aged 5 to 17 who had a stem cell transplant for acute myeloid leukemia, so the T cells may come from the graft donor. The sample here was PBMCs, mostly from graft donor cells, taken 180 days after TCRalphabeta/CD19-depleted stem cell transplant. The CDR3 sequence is CASSPLMSGQGWTGELFF. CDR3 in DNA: TGTGCCAGCTCACCTCTGATGTCCGGGCAGGGATGGACCGGGGAGCTGTTTTTT.